These 7 T cell receptor beta chains originate from one sample sequenced in a study of regulatory T cells in long-lasting Graves disease. Stated time point: newly diagnosed GD, antithyroid drugs for less than 3 months. Following extraction of RNA from PBMCs, that RNA was used to make the TCR library. Arm-PCR of CDR3 regions and iRepertoire HTBI primers were used to build TCR beta libraries. TCRdb re-called the multiplex PCR reads through MiXCR, storing one row per CDR3 protein. The table has roughly 430,000 distinct CDR3 sequences, 15% to 20% seen once. A further study also used this sample, focusing on T cells in Graves' hyperthyroidism and ophthalmopathy.

The sequenced sample was peripheral blood mononuclear cells (PBMCs), obtained at new diagnosis, from a patient treated with antithyroid drugs. The receptors here all came from a woman aged 25 to 39 with Graves disease.

The rearrangement uses TRBV5-1 and TRBJ1-4, with D possibly TRBD1 on 5 matching bases. Between the trimmed V and J ends, which lost 6 bases and 7 bases, there was a span of 19 bases. CDR1 and CDR2 from the germline V gene are SGHRS and YFSETQ. The CDR3 runs to 15 residues. CDR3 region: CASKDNPSRSEKLFF. The CDR3 bases are TGCGCCAGCAAGGACAACCCGTCACGATCTGAAAAACTGTTTTTT.

The CDR3 DNA is TGTGCCAGCAGATTCGGGGGGCGTCTGACAACTGAAGCTTTCTTT. Translating gives CASRFGGRLTTEAFF. This chain connects TRBV6-1 to TRBJ1-1; a possible D gene is TRBD1 (6 bases). V lost 6 bases to trimming and J lost 5 bases, with 19 bases between them. There are 15 residues in the CDR3. CDR1 and CDR2 (germline): MNHNS, SASEGT.

This clonotype was observed a handful of times. A read error may be the cause here, since a much bigger clone is one base away. The gene calls are TRBV7-3 and TRBJ2-1, with 8 bases matching TRBD2. This CDR3 has 22 residues. With 0 bases clipped from V and 2 bases from J, the junction kept 21 bases outside the gene matches. The V gene's germline CDR1 is SGHTA and CDR2 FQGTGA. CDR3 nucleotide sequence: TGTGCCAGCAGCTTAACGTTGCGGGAGGTTAGCGGGACTTTGAGCCCCTACAATGAGCAGTTCTTC. Its translation: CASSLTLREVSGTLSPYNEQFF.

A few counts support this clonotype. CDR3 region: CASSFIGTQGGDEVIPYNEQFF. The CDR3, as DNA: TGTGCCAGCAGCTTCATCGGTACGCAGGGGGGCGATGAGGTGATACCCTACAATGAGCAGTTCTTC. The chain has TRBV7-9 and TRBJ2-1; weak D call: TRBD1 (7 bases). The CDR3 has 22 amino acids. Trimming removed 3 bases from V and 2 bases from J, with 32 bases in between. CDR1 is SEHNR, CDR2 FQNEAQ, per germline (reference sequence).

This clonotype was detected ten times or more. The V and J genes are TRBV18 and TRBJ2-1, with 10 bases identical to TRBD2. The V gene's germline CDR1 is KGHSH and CDR2 LQKENI. Trimming cost V 3 bases and J 8 bases; bases outside gene matches: 7. The CDR3 covers 15 residues. The CDR3 DNA follows: TGTGCCAGCTCACCTGCTAGCGGGAGTGGGTATGAGCAGTTCTTC. It yields the protein CASSPASGSGYEQFF.

This clonotype was seen many times. The chain employs TRBV28 and TRBJ2-7; D might be TRBD2 (5 bases). From germline, CDR1 is MDHEN and CDR2 SYDVKM. The CDR3 totals 16 residues. Deletions cut 3 bases from V and 6 bases from J, with 21 bases between. The CDR3 DNA reads TGTGCCAGCAGTTTGGGTGGGCCCGGGGAACTCTGCGAGCAGTACTTC. Protein sequence: CASSLGGPGELCEQYF.

This clonotype showed up many times. The chain recombines TRBV7-9 with TRBJ2-7, with D unclear. Germline lookup yields CDR1 SEHNR and CDR2 FQNEAQ (reference sequence). The CDR3 runs to 14 residues. V was trimmed by 2 bases and J by 3 bases, leaving 11 bases between them. DNA for the CDR3: TGTGCCAGCAGCTTATTGGGCCGGGTCTACGAGCAGTACTTC. Amino acid sequence: CASSLLGRVYEQYF.